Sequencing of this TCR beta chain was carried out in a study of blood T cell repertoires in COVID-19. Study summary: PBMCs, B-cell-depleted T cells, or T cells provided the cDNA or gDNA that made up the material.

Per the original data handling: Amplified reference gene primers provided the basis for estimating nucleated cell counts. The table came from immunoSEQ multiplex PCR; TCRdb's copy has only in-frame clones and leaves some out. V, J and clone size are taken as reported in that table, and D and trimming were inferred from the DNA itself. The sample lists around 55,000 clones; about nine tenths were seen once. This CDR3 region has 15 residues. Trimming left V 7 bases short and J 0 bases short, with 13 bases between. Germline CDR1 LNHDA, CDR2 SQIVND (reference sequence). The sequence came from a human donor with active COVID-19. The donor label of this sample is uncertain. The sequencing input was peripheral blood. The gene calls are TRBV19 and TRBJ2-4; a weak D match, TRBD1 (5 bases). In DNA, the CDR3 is TGTGCCAGTACCGAAGGGGCCCAAGCCAAAAACATTCAGTACTTC. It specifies CASTEGAQAKNIQYF.